This TCR beta chain was found in a study of T cell responses to AZD1222 COVID-19 vaccine. This clone showed up just once. Its target is not known. Assay used: immunoSEQ multiplex PCR; TCRdb lists only in-frame clones, some missing. The sample lists roughly 76,000 clones, 86% occurring once. The CDR3 has 12 residues. Germline V gene data show CDR1 as SGHTA and CDR2 as FQGNSA. Trimming took 8 bases from V and 9 from J, leaving 11 bases between them. Study-level points and caveats: Repertoires were obtained solely post-peak T cell response.

V and J are TRBV7-2 and TRBJ1-6; the D is unclear. The TCR sequence derives from an adult in good health. The specimen comprised peripheral blood, sampled on day 0 of AZD1222 vaccination. The CDR3: CASGRPGSPLHF. The CDR3 nucleotides read TGTGCCAGCGGCCGCCCTGGTTCACCCCTCCACTTT. Based on the CDR3 plus reference TRBV7-2 and TRBJ1-6, the full variable domain is GAGVSQSPSNKVTEKGKDVELRCDPISGHTALYWYRQSLGQGLEFLIYFQGNSAPDKSGLPSDRFSAERTGGSVSTLTIQRTQQEDSAVYLCASGRPGSPLHFGNGTRLTVT.